The subject of this entry is one TCR beta chain. Its antigen remains unknown. This record belongs to a study of T cell repertoires in cytomegalovirus infection. Study-wide results and limits: The ex vivo response showed dominance by HLA-C-restricted CMV-specific TCR beta clonotypes.

TCRdb re-derived calls from the reads in MiXCR, one entry per CDR3 protein. Of 700,000 to 950,000 distinct CDR3 sequences in the sample, approximately 30% were seen once. The germline CDR1 and CDR2 sequences are LNHDA and SQIVND (reference sequence). The CDR3 totals 15 residues. The V end lost 6 bases, the J end lost 0 bases, and 12 bases lay between the germline ends. The chain combines TRBV19 with TRBJ1-5; a weak D match, TRBD1 (5 bases). The sample here was cultured CD8+ T cells from PBMCs, taken from culture after CMV antigen stimulation. This clonotype was obtained from a human donor in good health (CMV status not recorded). Some clones in this sample may be carry-over from other donors' samples. The CDR3 here is CASRGGDYSNQPQHF. The CDR3 DNA reads TGTGCCAGTAGGGGGGGGGACTATAGCAATCAGCCCCAGCATTTT. The whole variable domain, filled in from reference TRBV19 and TRBJ1-5, reads DGGITQSPKYLFRKEGQNVTLSCEQNLNHDAMYWYRQDPGQGLRLIYYSQIVNDFQKGDIAEGYSVSREKKESFPLTVTSAQKNPTAFYLCASRGGDYSNQPQHFGDGTRLSIL.